These T cell receptor beta chains were read from a single sample in a study of radiation and T cells in renal cell carcinoma. The protocol was immunoSEQ multiplex PCR, while the TCRdb copy is restricted to in-frame clones and leaves out a portion. The data show some 150,000 clones, 86% seen once. Source: blood, taken from a patient whose treatment included radiotherapy and nephrectomy. These receptors all come from a woman in her fifties or sixties with renal cell carcinoma. Each CDR3 is given with its conserved first and last residue. Each record gives: J gene, V gene, D gene, clone size, CDR3 protein, CDR3 DNA. A D gene is named only where the DNA matches it firmly. Clone size is not always given. Where it is, it says once, few, many or a class for expanded clones.

>TRBJ1-4|TRBV28|NA|NA
CASIPQGSNEKLFF
TGTGCCAGCATCCCACAGGGTTCTAATGAAAAACTGTTTTTT
>TRBJ2-5|TRBV9|NA|NA
CASSVVGGYQETQYF
TGTGCCAGCAGCGTAGTTGGCGGGTACCAAGAGACCCAGTACTTC
>TRBJ2-7|TRBV6-5|TRBD1|NA
CASSPGGRYEQYF
TGTGCCAGCAGCCCAGGGGGCCGGTACGAGCAGTACTTC
>TRBJ1-5|TRBV27|NA|NA
CASSRMGGRGNQPQHF
TGTGCCAGCAGTCGCATGGGGGGTAGGGGAAATCAGCCCCAGCATTTT
>TRBJ2-1|TRBV4-3|TRBD2|NA
CASSQDFLAAYNEQFF
TGCGCCAGCAGCCAAGATTTTCTAGCGGCCTACAATGAGCAGTTCTTC
>TRBJ1-1|TRBV4-3|NA|NA
CASSQGEGDATEAFF
TGCGCCAGCAGCCAAGGTGAAGGGGATGCCACTGAAGCTTTCTTT
>TRBJ1-4|TRBV6-5|NA|NA
CASSPYREGDEKLFF
TGTGCCAGCAGCCCCTACAGGGAAGGGGATGAAAAACTGTTTTTT
>TRBJ1-6|TRBV19|TRBD1|NA
CASSIVSTGESPLHF
TGTGCCAGTAGTATAGTATCGACAGGGGAGTCACCCCTCCACTTT
>TRBJ2-3|TRBV18|NA|NA
CASSSPQGAGEDTQYF
TGTGCCAGCTCATCACCCCAGGGGGCGGGAGAAGATACGCAGTATTTT
>TRBJ2-7|TRBV6-1|TRBD1|NA
CASSGGDRAERGIYEQYF
TGTGCCAGCAGTGGCGGGGACAGGGCCGAGAGGGGAATTTACGAGCAGTACTTC
>TRBJ2-7|TRBV23-1|NA|NA
CASSGGGTLYEQYF
TGCGCCAGCAGTGGTGGCGGGACGTTATACGAGCAGTACTTC
>TRBJ1-2|TRBV30|TRBD1|once
CAWSVTGGGINTF
TGTGCCTGGAGTGTGACAGGGGGAGGTATTAACACCTTC
>TRBJ2-7|TRBV2|TRBD1|NA
CASTGQGSYEQYF
TGTGCCAGCACGGGACAGGGGTCCTACGAGCAGTACTTC
>TRBJ1-2|TRBV6-6|NA|NA
CASIGVGAYYGYTF
TGTGCCAGCATAGGTGTAGGGGCTTACTATGGCTACACCTTC
>TRBJ2-1|TRBV6-5|NA|NA
CASSRGDEQFF
TGTGCCAGCAGTCGAGGGGATGAGCAGTTCTTC
>TRBJ2-6|TRBV11-2|NA|NA
CASSNAPGRGANVLTF
TGTGCCAGCAGCAACGCACCGGGGCGAGGGGCCAACGTCCTGACTTTC